The entry that follows covers one TCR beta chain sequence. This specimen comes from a study of early T cells in non-severe SARS-CoV-2 infection. Attachment of unique molecular identifiers was made to individual cDNA molecules. Each CDR3 protein is one row after TCRdb ran MiXCR on the 5' RACE reads. Of about 55,000 distinct CDR3 sequences listed, about 7.1% are singletons. There are 14 residues in the CDR3. Per the germline V gene, CDR1 is MNHEY and CDR2 is SMNVEV (reference sequence). The germline V and J ends were trimmed by 6 bases and 5 bases, with 15 bases remaining between them. This TCR came from an adult who was a healthcare worker with PCR-confirmed SARS-CoV-2 infection or an uninfected control (not recorded which). The chain employs TRBV27 and TRBJ2-3; a possible D gene is TRBD2 (6 bases). The starting material was whole blood, obtained at baseline. The CDR3 DNA reads TGTGCCAGCAGGAAGACGAGGGACTTAGATACGCAGTATTTT. Its protein product is CASRKTRDLDTQYF.